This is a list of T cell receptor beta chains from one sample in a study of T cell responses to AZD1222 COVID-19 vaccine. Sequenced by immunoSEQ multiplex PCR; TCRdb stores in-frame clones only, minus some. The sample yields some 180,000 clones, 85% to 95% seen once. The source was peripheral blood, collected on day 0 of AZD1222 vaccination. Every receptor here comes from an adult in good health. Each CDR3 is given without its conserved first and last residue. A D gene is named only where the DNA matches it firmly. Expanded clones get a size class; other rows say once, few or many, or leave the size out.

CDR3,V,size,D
ASTLPGPHTEAF,TRBV5-8,.,.
ASGTTGGAEAF,TRBV5-1,.,TRBD1
ASSFPGQGNPYEQY,TRBV7-9,.,TRBD1
ASSWDRGMRGYT,TRBV19,.,TRBD1
ASSRGTGDLNYGYT,TRBV19,.,TRBD1
ASSLGSGNTDTQY,TRBV7-7,.,.
AWDRWNQPQH,TRBV30,.,.
ASSQGPKGDEQF,TRBV4-3,.,.
ASSFGTGELF,TRBV27,.,.
ASSTYRGTSPGELF,TRBV19,.,TRBD1
ASVSGNTIY,TRBV28,.,.
ASSLSRQYYEQY,TRBV7-9,.,.
ASSLDNYGYT,TRBV28,.,.
ASRQGNQPQH,TRBV28,.,TRBD1
ASSLESVGGYT,TRBV7-9,.,.
ASSAQGETQY,TRBV25-1,.,.
AISELKGTDSPLH,TRBV10-3,.,.
ASSEVWDRINYGYT,TRBV6-4,.,TRBD1
ASSRQERVETQY,TRBV3-1/TRBV3-2,.,.
ASSQPTGRENTIY,TRBV3-1/TRBV3-2,.,TRBD1
ASSIGGYSGANVLT,TRBV19,.,.
ASSQDRSTGELF,TRBV14,.,.
ASSYGGSGYT,TRBV6-2/TRBV6-3,.,.
ASSADRAGNTIY,TRBV18,.,TRBD1
ASSPLGTQTGNTIY,TRBV18,once,.
ATQSPAGELF,TRBV5-4,.,.
ASSLATGGVEKLF,TRBV7-6,.,TRBD1
ASSLGTGTLAYPTNEKLF,TRBV5-5,.,.
ATSRDRGGTAYNSPLH,TRBV15,.,TRBD1
ASSYSPGGASYEQY,TRBV6-5,.,TRBD2
ASSQAHIAGGTGELF,TRBV4-1,.,TRBD2
ASSRVDNSPLH,TRBV6-2/TRBV6-3,once,.
ASSLEVGEAF,TRBV7-8,once,.
ASSYDSNGDYT,TRBV12-3/TRBV12-4,.,.
ASSLDWSVNYGYT,TRBV11-2,.,.
AISETSGYNEQF,TRBV10-3,.,TRBD2
ASSLEGNTEAF,TRBV5-1,.,.